Described below is a single T cell receptor (beta chain) sequence and its context. The data stem from a study of blood T cell repertoires in COVID-19. Using immunoSEQ multiplex PCR, the repertoire was profiled, and TCRdb retains in-frame clones only, with some absent. The profile shows around 140,000 clones, roughly nine tenths of them singletons. With 8 bases clipped from V and 2 bases from J, the junction kept 10 bases outside the gene matches. This CDR3 comprises 14 residues. Germline V lookup: CDR1 GTSNPN, CDR2 SVGIG (reference sequence). The specimen was peripheral blood. The rearrangement uses TRBV30 and TRBJ1-2; 8 positions match TRBD1. This receptor was identified in a human donor in a cohort sampled during active COVID-19. The CDR3, as DNA: TGTGCCCGGGAAACAGGGGGTGGCAACTATGGCTACACCTTC. Translation gives CARETGGGNYGYTF.